The clone carrying this T cell receptor (beta chain) showed up just once. Sequencing targeted TCR beta in blood CD8+ and CD4+ T cells. The authors negatively isolated CD8+ and CD4+ T cells and FACS-enriched TEMRA cells. The data originate from a study of CD8 T cells in Susac syndrome. Random hexamers primed reverse transcription of about 0.45 to 1 ug RNA. Amplification of TCR beta CDR3 across 54 Vbeta and 13 Jbeta was performed with immunoSEQ multiplex PCR. TCRdb reanalysed the immunoSEQ multiplex PCR reads using MiXCR and keeps one entry per CDR3 protein. The sample has just under 150,000 distinct CDR3 sequences, roughly 94% seen once; the top ten hold about 0.076%. CDR3 length: 15 amino acids. Germline CDR1 and CDR2: MNHEY and SVGAGI. The J segment lost 7 bases and the V segment lost 0 bases, leaving 4 bases of the junction unmatched.

This sequence was found in a human donor in good health. Sequencing input: CD4+ T cells from PBMCs. The chain combines TRBV6-5 with TRBJ1-4; TRBD1 aligns across 8 bases. The CDR3 region has the DNA TGTGCCAGCAGTTACTCGGTCAGGGGGCGTGAAAAACTGTTTTTT. It codes for CASSYSVRGREKLFF.